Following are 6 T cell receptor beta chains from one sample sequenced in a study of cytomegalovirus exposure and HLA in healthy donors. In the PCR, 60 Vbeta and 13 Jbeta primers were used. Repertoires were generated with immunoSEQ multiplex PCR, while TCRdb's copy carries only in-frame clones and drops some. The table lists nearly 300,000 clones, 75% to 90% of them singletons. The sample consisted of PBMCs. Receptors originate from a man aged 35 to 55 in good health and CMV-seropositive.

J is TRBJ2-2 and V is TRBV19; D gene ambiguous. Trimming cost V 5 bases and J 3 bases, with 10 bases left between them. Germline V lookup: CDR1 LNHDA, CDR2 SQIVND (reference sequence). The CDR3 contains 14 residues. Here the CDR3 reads CASSLGRDTGELFF. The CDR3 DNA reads TGTGCCAGTAGTTTAGGACGGGACACCGGGGAGCTGTTTTTT.

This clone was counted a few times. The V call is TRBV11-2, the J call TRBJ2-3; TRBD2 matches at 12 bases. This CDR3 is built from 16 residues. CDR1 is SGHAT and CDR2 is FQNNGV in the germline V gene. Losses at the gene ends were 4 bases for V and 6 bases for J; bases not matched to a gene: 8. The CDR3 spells CASSSGTSGWVDTQYF. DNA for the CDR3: TGTGCCAGCAGCTCCGGGACTAGCGGGTGGGTGGATACGCAGTATTTT.

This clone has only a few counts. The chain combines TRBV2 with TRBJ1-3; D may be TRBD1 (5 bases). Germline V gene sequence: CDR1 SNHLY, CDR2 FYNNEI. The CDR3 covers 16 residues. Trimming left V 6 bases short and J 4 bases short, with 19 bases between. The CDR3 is CASSLGGSLGGNTIYF. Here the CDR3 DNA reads TGTGCCAGCAGCCTGGGGGGGAGCCTTGGAGGAAACACCATATATTTT.

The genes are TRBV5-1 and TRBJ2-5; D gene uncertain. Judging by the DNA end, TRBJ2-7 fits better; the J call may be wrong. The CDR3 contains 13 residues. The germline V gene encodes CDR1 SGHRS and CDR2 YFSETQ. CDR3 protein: CASSLAHSYEQYF. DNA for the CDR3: TGCGCCAGCAGCTTGGCCCACAGCTACGAGCAGTACTTC.

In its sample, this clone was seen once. CDR3 residues: CSVRTGAIAGETDTQYF. Here the CDR3 DNA reads TGCAGCGTCCGGACAGGGGCGATAGCGGGAGAAACAGATACGCAGTATTTT. This chain links TRBV29-1 with TRBJ2-3; D is tentatively TRBD1 or TRBD2 (9 bases each). The CDR3 totals 17 residues. The germline V gene has CDR1 SQVTM and CDR2 ANQGSEA. Trimming took off 6 bases at V and 3 bases at J, with 25 bases between the two ends.

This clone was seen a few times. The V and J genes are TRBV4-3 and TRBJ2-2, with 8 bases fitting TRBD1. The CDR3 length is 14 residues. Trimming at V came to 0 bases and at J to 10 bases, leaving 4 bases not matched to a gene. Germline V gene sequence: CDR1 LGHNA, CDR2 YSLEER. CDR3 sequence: CASSQDADRVELFF. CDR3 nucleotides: TGCGCCAGCAGCCAAGATGCGGACAGGGTGGAGCTGTTTTTT.